This T cell receptor beta chain was identified in a study of Ad26.COV2.S vaccination and SARS-CoV-2 variants. For the study at large: Donor got 5x10^10 or 1x10^11 viral particles of Ad26.COV2.S.

Study conclusions and caveats: Spike-specific responses of CD8+ and CD4+ T cells were reported to display substantial breadth after vaccination. Responses of T cells in total may have been underestimated by the TCR breadth and depth analyses.

About this clone itself: Its antigen remains unknown.

This CDR3 spans 18 amino acids. The V and J ends lost 0 bases and 4 bases respectively, with 22 bases between them. The V gene's germline CDR1 is SEHNR and CDR2 FQNEAQ (reference sequence). Documented treatment: roughly 18 received Ad26.COV2.S at low or high dose, single or two shots; about 5 received placebo; per-sample allocation not given. Sampling was performed 63 days after the first vaccine or placebo injection. Recruitment in Boston yielded a donor of adult age, 18-55 years. Profiled with immunoSEQ multiplex PCR; TCRdb holds only in-frame clones, not every one. This table has a few hundred thousand clones, about 92% appearing once.

The receptor was isolated from a person between 18 and 65 years old who received the Ad26.COV2.S COVID-19 vaccine or a placebo. The rearrangement uses TRBV7-9 and TRBJ2-7; no firm D call. The sequences come from peripheral blood, collected in a trial of Ad26.COV2.S vaccine versus placebo. The CDR3 sequence: CASSLASGLQDGRYEQYF. The DNA of the CDR3 is TGTGCCAGCAGCTTAGCGTCTGGGCTGCAGGACGGTAGATACGAGCAGTACTTC.